Presented here are 14 T cell receptor beta chains from one specimen sequenced in a study of CD8+CD57+ T cells in acquired aplastic anemia. Genomic DNA served as template for TCR beta VDJ and CDR3 profiling. In TCRdb, the reads were re-called with MiXCR into one record per CDR3 protein. The sample yields about 400,000 distinct CDR3 sequences, 65% to 80% seen once. Sequencing was done on a sample of sorted CD4+, CD8+, or CD8+CD57+ T cells (not recorded which) from PBMCs. These receptors all stem from a human donor in good health, serving as a control.

The chain carries TRBV7-3 and TRBJ2-3, with D possibly matching TRBD1 (5 bases). The CDR3 consists of 15 residues. The ends were cut back, 3 bases at V and 14 bases at J, with 24 bases in the middle. Germline V lookup: CDR1 SGHTA, CDR2 FQGTGA. The DNA for the CDR3 is TGTGCCAGCAGCTTGGCAGGGTCCGGTGGCTACACCCTGTATTTT. Protein product: CASSLAGSGGYTLYF.

The rearrangement joins TRBV20-1 to TRBJ1-6; D ambiguous. Deletions cut 5 bases from V and 14 bases from J, with 19 bases between. The length of the CDR3 is 13 residues. CDR1 and CDR2 from the germline V gene are DFQATT and SNEGSKA (reference sequence). The CDR3: CSASPPEGNALHF. DNA of the CDR3: TGCAGTGCTTCCCCTCCTGAGGGCAATGCCCTCCACTTT.

The CDR3, as DNA: TGTGCCAGCAGCGACAGTGGCTACGATCAAGAGACCCAGTACTTC. It translates to CASSDSGYDQETQYF. The V call is TRBV11-3, the J call TRBJ2-5; D might be TRBD1 (5 bases). Germline V gene data show CDR1 as SGHNT and CDR2 as YENEEA. The CDR3 is made up of 15 amino acids. V lost 5 bases to trimming and J lost 2 bases, with 15 bases between them.

This chain uses TRBV12-3 or TRBV12-4 with TRBJ1-1, with D unresolved. Trimming took off 5 bases at V and 5 bases at J, with 9 bases between the two ends. The CDR3 length is 12 residues. CDR3 protein: CASSPHYTEAFF. As DNA, the CDR3 is TGTGCCAGCAGTCCACATTATACTGAAGCTTTCTTT.

The chain uses TRBV2 and TRBJ2-7, with unresolved D. The V end lost 6 bases, the J end lost 9 bases, and 12 bases lay between the germline ends. CDR3 size: 11 residues. Germline CDR1 is SNHLY and CDR2 is FYNNEI. In DNA, the CDR3 is TGTGCCAGCAGGGCTATTTCTGGGCAGTACTTC. Its translation is CASRAISGQYF.

This rearrangement joins TRBV7-9 to TRBJ2-3, with a possible D match to TRBD2 (7 bases). The CDR3 loop spans 15 amino acids. V lost 5 bases and J lost 14, with 26 bases in between. Germline lookup yields CDR1 SEHNR and CDR2 FQNEAQ (reference sequence). CDR3: CASSVRRGGTDTLYF. CDR3 sequence (DNA): TGTGCCAGCAGCGTGAGGAGGGGGGGCACAGATACGTTGTATTTT.

This clonotype was detected many times. The V gene is TRBV30, the J gene TRBJ1-1, with D hard to call. From germline, CDR1 is GTSNPN and CDR2 SVGIG (reference sequence). This CDR3 has 16 residues. Trimming cost V 0 bases and J 0 bases, with 14 bases left between them. The CDR3 protein is CAWSVRELAVNTEAFF. The CDR3 bases are TGTGCCTGGAGTGTACGTGAGTTAGCGGTGAACACTGAAGCTTTCTTT.

This clonotype has only one observation. Here the CDR3 reads CASSPLAGVSGELFF. The CDR3, as DNA: TGTGCCAGCAGCCCACTAGCGGGAGTGTCCGGGGAGCTGTTTTTT. The chain couples TRBV14 to TRBJ2-2; 11 bases map to TRBD2. The CDR3 has 15 residues. Germline-derived CDR1 and CDR2 are SGHDN and FVKESK. The V segment lost 4 bases and the J segment 6 bases; nucleotides outside the gene matches: 4.

CDR3 nucleotides: TGTGCCAGCAGCAAGGATAAGGGGAGGAACGAGCAGTACTTC. As protein: CASSKDKGRNEQYF. The chain employs TRBV9 and TRBJ2-7; D is possibly TRBD2 (6 bases). There are 14 residues in the CDR3. Deletions cut 4 bases from V and 5 bases from J, with 16 bases between. From germline, CDR1 is SGDLS and CDR2 YYNGEE. Full variable domain (outside the CDR3, taken from reference TRBV9 and TRBJ2-7): DSGVTQTPKHLITATGQRVTLRCSPRSGDLSVYWYQQSLDQGLQFLIQYYNGEERAKGNILERFSAQQFPDLHSELNLSSLELGDSALYFCASSKDKGRNEQYFGPGTRLTVT.

There are many counts of this clonotype. V usage is TRBV6-5 and J usage is TRBJ2-1; no clear D. The germline V gene encodes CDR1 MNHEY and CDR2 SVGAGI. This CDR3 is 11 amino acids long. V was pared by 5 bases and J by 7 bases, with 6 bases between. Here the CDR3 DNA reads TGTGCCAGCAGTGCCGTAAATGAGCAGTTCTTC. This codes for CASSAVNEQFF.

This clonotype was found a few times. The chain has TRBV6-2 or TRBV6-3 and TRBJ2-3, with D possibly being TRBD2 (5 bases). The germline CDR1 and CDR2 sequences are MNHEY and SVGEGT. The CDR3 is 16 residues long. The V and J ends lost 4 bases and 4 bases respectively, with 18 bases between them. The CDR3 here is CASSWLARGGADTQYF. The CDR3 bases are TGTGCCAGCAGTTGGCTAGCCCGGGGTGGCGCAGATACGCAGTATTTT.

This clonotype has more than one count but fewer than ten. Given a much more abundant clone one base away, this may be a read error. A read error is likely, as this CDR3 ends without the conserved phenylalanine or tryptophan. The chain carries TRBV10-3 and TRBJ2-3, with 15 bases that match TRBD2. Germline CDR1 is ENHRY and CDR2 is SYGVKD. The CDR3 runs 16 residues. The CDR3 region has the DNA TGTGCCAGCAGTCCCGGGACTAGCGGGGGGACAGATACGCAGTATCTT. Residues: CASSPGTSGGTDTQYL.

This clonotype was seen once. V and J are TRBV5-1 and TRBJ2-5; D might be TRBD1 or TRBD2, each matching 5 bases. CDR1 SGHRS and CDR2 YFSETQ come from the germline V gene. The V end was cut by 2 bases, the J end by 0 bases, with 14 bases between. The length of the CDR3 is 16 residues. CDR3 loop: CASSFRDGLYQETQYF. In nucleotides, the CDR3 is TGCGCCAGCAGCTTCCGGGACGGTTTGTACCAAGAGACCCAGTACTTC.

Details on this clonotype: This may arise from a read error, as a much more abundant clone is one base away. The chain has TRBV9 and TRBJ2-2; D perhaps matches TRBD2 (7 bases). The germline V gene encodes CDR1 SGDLS and CDR2 YYNGEE. This CDR3 comprises 18 residues. Trimming removed 4 bases at V and 6 bases at J, with 25 bases between. The CDR3 region has the DNA TGTGCCAGCAGCTTAGCCCCCGCCTGGGGGGGCGACTCCGGGGAGCTGTTTTTT. Its translation: CASSLAPAWGGDSGELFF.